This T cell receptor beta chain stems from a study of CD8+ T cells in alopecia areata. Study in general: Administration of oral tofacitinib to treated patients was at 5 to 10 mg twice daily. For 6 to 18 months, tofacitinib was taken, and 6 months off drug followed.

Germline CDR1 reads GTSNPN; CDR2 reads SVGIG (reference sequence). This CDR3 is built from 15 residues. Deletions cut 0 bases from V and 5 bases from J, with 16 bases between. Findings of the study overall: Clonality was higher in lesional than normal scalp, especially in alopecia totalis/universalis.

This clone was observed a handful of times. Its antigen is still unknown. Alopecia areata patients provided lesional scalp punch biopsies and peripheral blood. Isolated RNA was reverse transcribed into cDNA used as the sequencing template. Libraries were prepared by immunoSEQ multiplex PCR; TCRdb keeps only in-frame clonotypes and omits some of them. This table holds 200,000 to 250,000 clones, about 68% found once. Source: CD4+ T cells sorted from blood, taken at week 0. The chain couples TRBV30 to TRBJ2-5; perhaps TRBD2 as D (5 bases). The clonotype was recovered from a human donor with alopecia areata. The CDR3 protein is CAWSVGSNVLETQYF. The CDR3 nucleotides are TGTGCCTGGAGTGTAGGGAGTAACGTCTTGGAGACCCAGTACTTC.